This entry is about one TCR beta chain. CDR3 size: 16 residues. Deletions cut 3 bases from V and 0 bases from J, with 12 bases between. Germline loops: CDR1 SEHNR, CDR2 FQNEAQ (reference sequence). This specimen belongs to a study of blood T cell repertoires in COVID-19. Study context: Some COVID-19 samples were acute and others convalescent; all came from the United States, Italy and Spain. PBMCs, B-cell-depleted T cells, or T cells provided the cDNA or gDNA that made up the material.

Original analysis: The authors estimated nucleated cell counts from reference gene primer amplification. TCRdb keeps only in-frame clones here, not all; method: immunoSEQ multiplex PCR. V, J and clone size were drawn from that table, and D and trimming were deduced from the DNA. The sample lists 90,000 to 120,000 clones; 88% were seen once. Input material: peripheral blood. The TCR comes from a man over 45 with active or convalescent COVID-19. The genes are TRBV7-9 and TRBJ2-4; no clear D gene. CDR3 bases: TGTGCCAGCAGCTTTCCGGCGGTCTTAGCCAAAAACATTCAGTACTTC. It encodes CASSFPAVLAKNIQYF.